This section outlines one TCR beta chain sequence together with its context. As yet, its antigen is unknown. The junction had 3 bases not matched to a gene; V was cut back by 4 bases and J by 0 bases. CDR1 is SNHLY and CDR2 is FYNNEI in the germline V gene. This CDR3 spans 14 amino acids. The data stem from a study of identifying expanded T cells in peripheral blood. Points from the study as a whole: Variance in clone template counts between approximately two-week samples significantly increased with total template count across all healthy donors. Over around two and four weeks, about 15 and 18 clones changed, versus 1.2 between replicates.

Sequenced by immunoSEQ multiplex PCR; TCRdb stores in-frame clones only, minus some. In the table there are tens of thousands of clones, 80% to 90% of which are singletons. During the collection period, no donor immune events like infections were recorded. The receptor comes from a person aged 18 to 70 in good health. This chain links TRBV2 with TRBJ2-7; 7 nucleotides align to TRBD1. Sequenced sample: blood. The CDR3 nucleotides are TGTGCCAGCAGTGGACAGGGTCCCTCCTACGAGCAGTACTTC. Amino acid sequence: CASSGQGPSYEQYF.